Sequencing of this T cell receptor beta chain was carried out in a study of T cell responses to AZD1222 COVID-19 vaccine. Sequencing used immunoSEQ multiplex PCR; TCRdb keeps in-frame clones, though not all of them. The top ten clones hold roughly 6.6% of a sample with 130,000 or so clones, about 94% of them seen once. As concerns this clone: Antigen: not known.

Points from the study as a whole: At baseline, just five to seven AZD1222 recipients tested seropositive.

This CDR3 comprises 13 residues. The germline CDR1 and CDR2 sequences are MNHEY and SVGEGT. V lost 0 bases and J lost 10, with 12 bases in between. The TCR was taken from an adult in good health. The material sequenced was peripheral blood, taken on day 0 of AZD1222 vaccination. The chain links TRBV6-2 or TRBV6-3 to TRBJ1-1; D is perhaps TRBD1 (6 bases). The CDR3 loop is CASSYSGASPAFF. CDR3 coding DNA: TGTGCCAGCAGTTACTCGGGGGCCAGTCCAGCTTTCTTT.